This TCR beta chain originates from a study of T cell repertoires in aging, cancer and after chemotherapy. The overall study: About 8.9 million TCR reads made up the full dataset. Whole-study results and caveats: Immunological memory after chemotherapy cannot be judged from the repertoire data. Loss of evenness, beyond lost richness, contributed to age-related TCR diversity decline in cancer patients.

TCR beta rearrangements were amplified from peripheral blood genomic DNA. This CDR3 has 16 residues. Rearranged V-D-J TRB sequences were amplified with a mixed TRB-A/B primer pool. TCRdb used MiXCR to reprocess the multiplex PCR reads, holding one entry per CDR3 protein. The sample contains some 1,200 distinct CDR3 sequences, about 25% of which appear only once. On this clonotype: What it binds is unknown.

Sequencing was carried out using blood. V and J are TRBV12-3 or TRBV12-4 and TRBJ2-3; 9 nucleotides agree with TRBD1. The TCR comes from a human donor with a solid tumor. CDR3: CASGFGPGQGTDTQYF. The CDR3 DNA sequence: TGTGCTAGTGGTTTCGGACCGGGACAGGGAACAGATACGCAGTATTTT.